What follows is one TCR beta chain and its context. Its antigen is unidentified. The data belong to a study of cytomegalovirus exposure and HLA in healthy donors. Study as a whole: The roughly 130 validation repertoires, a later analysis reported, used the same platform as the 550 to 700 repertoires from the first cohort. Study conclusions and caveats: Reports showed the classifier diagnosing cytomegalovirus status with high specificity and sensitivity.

Per the germline V gene, CDR1 is SNHLY and CDR2 is FYNNEI. V shed 3 bases, J shed 8 bases, and the junction held 12 bases outside the gene matches. The CDR3 is 15 amino acids. Only in-frame clones appear in the TCRdb table, and some are missing; sequencing was by immunoSEQ multiplex PCR. The table lists roughly 180,000 clones, 86% of them singletons. The donors were members of the validation cohort comprising approximately 110 subjects, separate from the roughly 680-subject first cohort. The sample comprised PBMCs. J is TRBJ1-2 and V is TRBV2, with 7 bases fitting TRBD1. This receptor was taken from a man aged 25 to 45 in good health and CMV-seropositive. The CDR3 sequence is CASSEYRDSSGGYTF. In DNA form, the CDR3 reads TGTGCCAGCAGTGAGTACCGGGACAGCTCGGGCGGCTACACCTTC. Looking up the rest from reference TRBV2 and TRBJ1-2 gives the full variable domain: EPEVTQTPSHQVTQMGQEVILRCVPISNHLYFYWYRQILGQKVEFLVSFYNNEISEKSEIFDDQFSVERPDGSNFTLKIRSTKLEDSAMYFCASSEYRDSSGGYTFGSGTRLTVV.